The present TCR beta chain was sequenced within a study of cytomegalovirus exposure and HLA in healthy donors. This CDR3 has 14 residues. Germline-derived CDR1 and CDR2 are KGHSH and LQKENI. Trimming at V came to 3 bases and at J to 7 bases, leaving 3 bases not matched to a gene. TCRdb's table, derived via immunoSEQ multiplex PCR, lists solely in-frame clones and lacks some. The repertoire holds over 100,000 clones, roughly 90% seen once, with about 6% in the top ten. The study's findings and limits: In vitro checks showed that a few CMV-associated chains really do target CMV antigens.

Note on this clone: Its antigen is unidentified.

The rearrangement uses TRBV18 and TRBJ2-1, with 10 bases lining up with TRBD1. This TCR was sampled from a young woman in good health and CMV-seropositive. Sequencing input: PBMCs. The CDR3 loop is CASSPDRGGNEQFF. The CDR3 DNA is TGTGCCAGCTCACCGGACAGGGGGGGGAATGAGCAGTTCTTC.